This paragraph covers one T cell receptor (beta chain) sequence. Germline V lookup: CDR1 GTSNPN, CDR2 SVGIG (reference sequence). The CDR3 covers 11 residues. With 8 bases removed from V and 0 bases from J, the gap between germline ends came to 7 bases. The data derive from a study of blood T cell repertoires in COVID-19. Looking at the study overall: The United States, Italy and Spain supplied acute and convalescent COVID-19 samples. In each case, the material was cDNA or gDNA derived from T cells, B-cell-depleted T cells, or PBMCs.

Per the study methods: Amplification from reference gene primers served as the basis for estimated nucleated cell counts. This table comes from immunoSEQ multiplex PCR, and its TCRdb copy is limited to in-frame clones, with some not included. The V and J calls and the clone size are those of that table, but D and trimming were determined from the DNA. The sample lists roughly 160,000 clones; more than 75% were seen once. The rearrangement joins TRBV30 to TRBJ1-1; D uncertain. The TCR comes from a man in his 60s with COVID-19, enrolled during active disease. Sequencing was carried out using peripheral blood. CDR3 DNA sequence: TGTGCCCACAACCTGAACACTGAAGCTTTCTTT. It encodes CAHNLNTEAFF.